This TCR beta chain was captured by sequencing in a study of blood T cells in healthy people across ages. Study-wide results and caveats: Age advanced and TCR beta diversity per million T cells fell, roughly linearly.

For the second PCR, which ran for about 7 to 12 cycles, a sample-barcoded 5' primer and a J-beta primer mix were used. Each cDNA was tagged by a template-switch adaptor containing 12 random nucleotides. TCRdb passed the 5' RACE reads through MiXCR, listing each CDR3 protein once. The sample holds more than 1 million distinct CDR3 sequences, 35% to 50% seen once. A remark on this clonotype: What it binds is not known.

The CDR3 sequence is 15 residues long. The germline V gene encodes CDR1 MNHEY and CDR2 SMNVEV (reference sequence). V was clipped by 7 bases and J by 10 bases; unmatched bases: 15. Sequencing was carried out using blood. This TCR derives from a woman aged 55 to 70 in good health. V gene TRBV27 combines with J gene TRBJ2-1; 8 bases match TRBD2. DNA of the CDR3: TGTGCCAGCATCGGGGCAGCGGGAGCGGTCGACGAGCAGTTCTTC. It specifies CASIGAAGAVDEQFF.